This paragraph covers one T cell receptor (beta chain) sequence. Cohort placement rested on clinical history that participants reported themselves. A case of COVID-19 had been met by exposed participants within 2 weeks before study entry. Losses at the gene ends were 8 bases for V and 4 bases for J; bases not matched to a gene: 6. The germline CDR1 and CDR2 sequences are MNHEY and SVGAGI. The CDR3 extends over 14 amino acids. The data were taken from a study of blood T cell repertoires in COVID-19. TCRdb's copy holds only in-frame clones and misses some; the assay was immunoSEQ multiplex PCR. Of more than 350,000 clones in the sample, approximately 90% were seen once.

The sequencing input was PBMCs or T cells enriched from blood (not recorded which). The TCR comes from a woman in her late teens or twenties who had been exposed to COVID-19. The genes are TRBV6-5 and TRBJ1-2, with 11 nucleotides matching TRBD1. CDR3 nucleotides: TGTGCCAGCGCAGGGACAGGGGGTATCTATGGCTACACCTTC. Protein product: CASAGTGGIYGYTF.